The 28 T cell receptor beta chains given below trace back to one sample, sequenced in a study of blood T cell repertoires in COVID-19. Produced via immunoSEQ multiplex PCR; TCRdb's table is partial and in-frame only. Of just over 150,000 clones listed, more than 75% were seen once; the top ten hold approximately 6.6%. What was sequenced was PBMCs or T cells enriched from blood (not recorded which). The receptor source for this set is a woman aged 50 to 65 who had recovered from COVID-19.

The rearrangement uses TRBV7-9 and TRBJ1-2, with D possibly matching TRBD1 (5 bases). The V and J ends lost 5 bases and 7 bases respectively, with 14 bases between them. This CDR3 contains 13 residues. Germline-derived CDR1 and CDR2 are SEHNR and FQNEAQ (reference sequence). DNA of the CDR3: TGTGCCAGCAGCCATGGGGGACTGAGTGGCTACACCTTC. This encodes CASSHGGLSGYTF.

The chain links TRBV7-2 to TRBJ2-1; D is possibly TRBD1 (7 bases). CDR1 is SGHTA, CDR2 FQGNSA, per germline. V was cut by 5 bases and J by 0 bases, with 14 bases left in between. The CDR3 covers 16 residues. The CDR3 DNA reads TGTGCCAGCAGCCCGGAGGGGGCTTTCTCCTACAATGAGCAGTTCTTC. As protein: CASSPEGAFSYNEQFF.

This clone was counted a few times. The rearrangement uses TRBV5-4 and TRBJ2-2; TRBD2 matches at 7 bases. V was clipped by 0 bases and J by 1 base; unmatched bases: 3. The CDR3 length is 16 residues. Germline V gene lookup returns CDR1 SGHNT and CDR2 YYREEE (reference sequence). The DNA of the CDR3 is TGTGCCAGCAGCTTGGCCGGCGGGGGGAACACCGGGGAGCTGTTTTTT. Translated, it gives CASSLAGGGNTGELFF.

As regards this clone: A much larger clone lies one base from this, so it may be a read error. The rearrangement uses TRBV7-8 and TRBJ2-7, with a tentative D call TRBD1 (6 bases). The CDR3 sequence is 13 residues long. Germline V gene lookup returns CDR1 SGHVS and CDR2 FQNEAQ. The V end lost 1 base, the J end lost 2 bases, and 6 bases lay between the germline ends. The CDR3 nucleotides read TGTGCCAGCAGCTTAGGGACAGCCTACGAGCAGTACTTC. Protein sequence: CASSLGTAYEQYF.

This clone is a singleton in its sample. J is TRBJ1-1 and V is TRBV4-3; 8 bases fit TRBD1. Germline V gene sequence: CDR1 LGHNA, CDR2 YSLEER. The CDR3 consists of 13 residues. The junction had 5 bases not matched to a gene; V was cut back by 4 bases and J by 7 bases. The CDR3 region is CASSPHRGFEAFF. Here the CDR3 DNA reads TGCGCCAGCAGCCCGCACAGGGGGTTTGAAGCTTTCTTT.

The chain joins TRBV5-4 to TRBJ1-3; 7 bases agree with TRBD1. V was clipped by 4 bases and J by 3 bases; unmatched bases: 7. Per germline, CDR1 SGHNT and CDR2 YYREEE (reference sequence). This CDR3 region has 15 residues. The CDR3 loop is CASSRQGVLGNTIYF. The CDR3, as DNA: TGTGCCAGCAGCCGACAGGGAGTACTTGGAAACACCATATATTTT.

CDR3 coding DNA: TGTGCCATGAGCTACAGGGATGCCGGGGAGCTGTTTTTT. It encodes CAMSYRDAGELFF. The chain recombines TRBV10-3 with TRBJ2-2; the D gene is possibly TRBD1 (6 bases). Trimming took 9 bases from V and 6 from J, leaving 14 bases between them. The germline gives CDR1 ENHRY, CDR2 SYGVKD. The CDR3 covers 13 residues.

V is TRBV6-5 and J is TRBJ1-1; D is possibly TRBD1 (5 bases). The CDR3 contains 13 residues. From germline, CDR1 is MNHEY and CDR2 SVGAGI. Trimming left V 3 bases short and J 10 bases short, with 15 bases between. CDR3 in amino acids: CASSYSVSGPAFF. CDR3 bases: TGTGCCAGCAGTTATTCAGTATCAGGGCCAGCTTTCTTT.

The chain is built from TRBV30 and TRBJ1-4; 10 nucleotides agree with TRBD1. The CDR3 loop spans 12 amino acids. Losses at the gene ends were 3 bases for V and 13 bases for J; bases not matched to a gene: 5. Germline-derived CDR1 and CDR2 are GTSNPN and SVGIG (reference sequence). The CDR3 DNA sequence: TGTGCCTGGAGGGGGACAGGGGATAGACTGTTTTTT. It translates to CAWRGTGDRLFF. Combining the CDR3 with reference TRBV30 and TRBJ1-4 gives the whole variable domain SQTIHQWPATLVQPVGSPLSLECTVEGTSNPNLYWYRQAAGRGLQLLFYSVGIGQISSEVPQNLSASRPQDRQFILSSKKLLLSDSGFYLCAWRGTGDRLFFGSGTQLSVL.

This chain links TRBV6-5 with TRBJ1-2; a weak D match, TRBD1 (5 bases). V dropped 6 bases and J dropped 2 bases, with 10 bases sitting between them. The CDR3 covers 13 residues. Germline assignment: CDR1 MNHEY and CDR2 SVGAGI. In DNA, the CDR3 is TGTGCCAGCAGCGAGACAGACAACTATGGCTACACCTTC. It codes for CASSETDNYGYTF.

The V gene is TRBV4-3, the J gene TRBJ2-3, with TRBD2 matching over 8 bases. The V and J ends lost 0 bases and 7 bases, in that order; junction bases with no gene match: 15. The germline CDR1 and CDR2 sequences are LGHNA and YSLEER. The CDR3 is made up of 18 amino acids. CDR3 protein: CASSQDIAGLRSAHTQYF. The CDR3 DNA is TGCGCCAGCAGCCAAGATATAGCGGGACTAAGGTCCGCTCATACGCAGTATTTT.

This clone was seen only once. The V gene is TRBV29-1, the J gene TRBJ2-2; 7 positions match TRBD1. The CDR3 is made up of 13 amino acids. V shed 5 bases, J shed 4 bases, and the junction held 4 bases outside the gene matches. Germline assignment: CDR1 SQVTM and CDR2 ANQGSEA. CDR3 sequence (DNA): TGCAGCGTTTGGGCAGGGGGCACCGGGGAGCTGTTTTTT. Encoded protein: CSVWAGGTGELFF.

The chain recombines TRBV6-4 with TRBJ1-2; unclear D gene. Germline assignment: CDR1 MRHNA and CDR2 SNTAGT. The CDR3 is 14 amino acids. With 0 bases removed from V and 7 bases from J, the gap between germline ends came to 12 bases. This chain's CDR3 is CASSDSGASFGYTF. In DNA form, the CDR3 reads TGTGCCAGCAGTGACTCAGGCGCTAGTTTTGGCTACACCTTC.

The chain is built from TRBV4-2 and TRBJ1-1; D not certain. There are 15 residues in the CDR3. Trimming took 0 bases from V and 4 from J, leaving 12 bases between them. The V gene's germline CDR1 is LGHNA and CDR2 YNFKEQ. In DNA form, the CDR3 reads TGTGCCAGCAGCCAAGATACGAGGGTGGGCACTGAAGCTTTCTTT. This codes for CASSQDTRVGTEAFF.

The V and J genes are TRBV5-6 and TRBJ1-2; D not resolved. The CDR3 runs 14 residues. Trimming cost V 1 base and J 3 bases, with 10 bases left between them. Germline lookup yields CDR1 SGHDT and CDR2 YYEEEE. The CDR3 nucleotides are TGTGCCAGCAGCTTGACGGGTATGGACTATGGCTACACCTTC. This translates into CASSLTGMDYGYTF.

This clone came up a few times. The chain couples TRBV7-9 to TRBJ1-2, with TRBD1 matching over 8 bases. Germline V gene lookup returns CDR1 SEHNR and CDR2 FQNEAQ (reference sequence). The CDR3 covers 15 residues. With 4 bases clipped from V and 3 bases from J, the junction kept 7 bases outside the gene matches. Here the CDR3 reads CASSSRDRTYYGYTF. CDR3 DNA sequence: TGTGCCAGCAGCTCTAGGGACAGGACTTACTATGGCTACACCTTC. The whole variable domain, remainder taken from reference TRBV7-9 and TRBJ1-2, is DTGVSQNPRHKITKRGQNVTFRCDPISEHNRLYWYRQTLGQGPEFLTYFQNEAQLEKSRLLSDRFSAERPKGSFSTLEIQRTEQGDSAMYLCASSSRDRTYYGYTFGSGTRLTVV.

The CDR3 DNA sequence: TGTGCCAGCCGGACACCCACAGATACGCAGTATTTT. This gives the protein CASRTPTDTQYF. V is TRBV7-8 and J is TRBJ2-3, with D perhaps TRBD1 (5 bases). CDR3 length: 12 amino acids. The V end lost 8 bases, the J end lost 2 bases, and 8 bases lay between the germline ends. Germline CDR1 is SGHVS and CDR2 is FQNEAQ.

The chain carries TRBV6-2 or TRBV6-3 and TRBJ2-7; no firm D call. The CDR3 covers 14 residues. Germline CDR1 MNHEY, CDR2 SVGEGT. V lost 3 bases and J lost 0, with 9 bases in between. As DNA, the CDR3 is TGTGCCAGCAGTTATCAAGAGGTCTCCTACGAGCAGTACTTC. This translates into CASSYQEVSYEQYF.

In its sample, this clone was seen once. The chain links TRBV18 to TRBJ2-2, with TRBD1 matching 8 bases. V was pared by 1 base and J by 7 bases, with 5 bases of the junction left unmatched. Germline V CDR1 and CDR2: KGHSH, LQKENI. There are 15 residues in the CDR3. The CDR3 nucleotides read TGTGCCAGCTCACCACAAAGACAGGGGAACGGGGAGCTGTTTTTT. Amino acids: CASSPQRQGNGELFF.

This clone has only a few counts. The rearrangement links TRBV7-3 to TRBJ2-5; tentatively, D is TRBD2 (5 bases). Germline CDR1 is SGHTA and CDR2 is FQGTGA. This CDR3 is 17 amino acids long. Trimming left V 5 bases short and J 1 base short, with 20 bases between. CDR3 DNA: TGTGCCAGCAGCGCCCGCCGGGGTTCCACCCCCCAAGAGACCCAGTACTTC. Its translation is CASSARRGSTPQETQYF.

The V gene is TRBV6-2 or TRBV6-3, the J gene TRBJ2-5, with 8 bases aligning to TRBD2. Germline CDR1 reads MNHEY; CDR2 reads SVGEGT. The V segment lost 6 bases and the J segment 0 bases; nucleotides outside the gene matches: 15. This CDR3 contains 18 residues. CDR3 region: CASSPGDISGGDQETQYF. The CDR3 DNA sequence: TGTGCCAGCAGCCCCGGTGACATCAGCGGGGGTGACCAAGAGACCCAGTACTTC.

This sequence joins TRBV6-6 and TRBJ1-2; 7 nucleotides agree with TRBD1. The CDR3 totals 17 residues. With 5 bases clipped from V and 4 bases from J, the junction kept 16 bases outside the gene matches. The V gene's germline CDR1 is MNHNY and CDR2 SVGAGI (reference sequence). This CDR3 is CASSRREEGALGYGYTF. CDR3 sequence (DNA): TGTGCCAGCAGTCGGAGGGAGGAGGGGGCGCTAGGCTATGGCTACACCTTC.

The V gene is TRBV9, the J gene TRBJ2-1; a possible D gene is TRBD1 (6 bases). CDR1 and CDR2 from the germline V gene are SGDLS and YYNGEE. The CDR3 is 15 amino acids. With 0 bases removed from V and 5 bases from J, the gap between germline ends came to 12 bases. For the CDR3, the DNA is TGTGCCAGCAGCGTAGTTGTGACAGGCCACAATGAGCAGTTCTTC. Its protein is CASSVVVTGHNEQFF.

The chain joins TRBV11-3 to TRBJ2-1; 8 positions match TRBD2. V gave up 4 bases and J gave up 0 bases; unmatched junction bases: 8. The CDR3 runs 17 residues. Germline V gives CDR1 SGHNT, CDR2 YENEEA. The DNA of the CDR3 is TGTGCCAGCAGCTCCAGCGGGAGAATGAGCTCCTACAATGAGCAGTTCTTC. Amino acid sequence: CASSSSGRMSSYNEQFF.

The chain couples TRBV5-1 to TRBJ1-2; D remains ambiguous. The V and J ends lost 0 bases and 3 bases respectively, with 12 bases between them. Germline assignment: CDR1 SGHRS and CDR2 YFSETQ. The CDR3 length is 15 residues. The CDR3, as DNA: TGCGCCAGCAGCTTGGTAGCAGGCGGGGACTATGGCTACACCTTC. This encodes CASSLVAGGDYGYTF.

The J gene is TRBJ1-1, the V gene TRBV11-2; TRBD1 matches 8 bases. The germline V gene has CDR1 SGHAT and CDR2 FQNNGV. The CDR3 runs to 14 residues. The J segment lost 0 bases and the V segment lost 6 bases, leaving 3 bases of the junction unmatched. The chain's CDR3 is CASSQDRVNTEAFF. The CDR3 DNA is TGTGCCAGCAGTCAGGACAGGGTGAACACTGAAGCTTTCTTT.

The V and J genes are TRBV4-3 and TRBJ1-6, with TRBD1 matching over 8 bases. V lost 4 bases, J lost 7 bases, and 3 bases stayed unmatched. Per the germline V gene, CDR1 is LGHNA and CDR2 is YSLEER. This CDR3 spans 14 amino acids. CDR3 sequence: CASSPGQGNSPLHF. The CDR3 DNA follows: TGCGCCAGCAGCCCAGGACAGGGAAATTCACCCCTCCACTTT.

This sequence joins TRBV5-1 and TRBJ2-3; 14 nucleotides agree with TRBD2. V trimming: 2 bases; J trimming: 3 bases; junction bases outside the gene matches: 8. The CDR3 has 18 amino acids. Per the germline V gene, CDR1 is SGHRS and CDR2 is YFSETQ. Written as DNA, the CDR3 is TGCGCCAGCAGCTTCATCCCGACTAGCGGGGGGGCAACAGATACGCAGTATTTT. Protein: CASSFIPTSGGATDTQYF.